The source of this TCR beta chain is a study of human T cells and chemical hapten exposure. This clonotype was seen repeatedly, ten times or more. The study's library attached unique molecular identifiers to single cDNA molecules. TCRdb re-called the RACE reads with MiXCR, one entry per CDR3 protein. The sample holds over 85,000 distinct CDR3 sequences, about 8.6% seen once. Germline CDR1 SQVTM, CDR2 ANQGSEA. This CDR3 region has 12 residues. The V and J ends lost 7 bases and 0 bases respectively, with 9 bases between them. Time point defined: healthy volunteer bleed at 2 weeks. Unfractionated whole blood was the source of the extracted total RNA.

Sample: whole blood. This sequence originates from a female donor in good health. Some clones in this sample may be carry-over from other donors' samples. This chain links TRBV29-1 with TRBJ2-5, with D possibly being TRBD2 (6 bases). The CDR3 spells CSGERDQETQYF. The CDR3 DNA sequence: TGCAGCGGCGAGCGGGACCAAGAGACCCAGTACTTC.